This T cell receptor (beta chain) was found in a study of control samples from healthy donors and cancer patients. Clones were read by immunoSEQ multiplex PCR, and TCRdb kept only the in-frame ones, dropping some. Here the sample spans about 110,000 clones, around nine tenths being singletons. This CDR3 region has 13 residues. The TCR sequence derives from a human donor in good health. The donor label of this sample is uncertain. The V gene is TRBV21-1, the J gene TRBJ1-5. TRBV21-1 is a recognized pseudogene. Sample: blood. The CDR3 nucleotides are TGTGCCAGCCCGTCTTGTGGTATTCAGCCCCAGCATTTT. Its translation: CASPSCGIQPQHF.